Shown below are 11 T cell receptor beta chains from a single sample sequenced in a study of T cell responses to AZD1222 COVID-19 vaccine. Sequencing was performed with immunoSEQ multiplex PCR; in TCRdb, only in-frame clones are kept and a portion is missing. This table holds some 130,000 clones, 90% to 95% found once. Material: peripheral blood, obtained 28 days after the second AZD1222 dose. The receptors originated from an adult who received the AZD1222 COVID-19 vaccine.

CDR3 nucleotide sequence: TGTGCCAGCAGCTTGATGCCGGGACAGGGGGACTATGGCTACACCTTC. This codes for CASSLMPGQGDYGYTF. This chain joins TRBV5-6 and TRBJ1-2, with 11 bases aligning to TRBD1. Germline loops: CDR1 SGHDT, CDR2 YYEEEE. The CDR3 has 16 amino acids. Trimming cost V 1 base and J 3 bases; bases outside gene matches: 5. Full variable domain (remainder filled in from reference TRBV5-6 and TRBJ1-2): DAGVTQSPTHLIKTRGQQVTLRCSPKSGHDTVSWYQQALGQGPQFIFQYYEEEERQRGNFPDRFSGHQFPNYSSELNVNALLLGDSALYLCASSLMPGQGDYGYTFGSGTRLTVV.

The chain employs TRBV21-1 and TRBJ2-1; the table assigns TRBD2, which was not confirmed against the DNA. TRBV21-1 is a listed pseudogene. The CDR3 has 14 residues. CDR3 DNA sequence: TGTGCCAGCGGCCGACGGGGGTCAGGCGGTGAGCAGTTCTTC. Translation gives CASGRRGSGGEQFF.

The chain combines TRBV27 with TRBJ2-3; the D gene is possibly TRBD2 (6 bases). This CDR3 has 14 amino acids. V was shortened by 6 bases and J by 4 bases, with 14 bases between the two germline ends. The germline V gene encodes CDR1 MNHEY and CDR2 SMNVEV (reference sequence). The CDR3 nucleotides are TGTGCCAGCAGCCCACTAGCCCGGGCAGATACGCAGTATTTT. This gives the protein CASSPLARADTQYF.

This clone was picked up one time. The V gene is TRBV2, the J gene TRBJ2-5, with D perhaps matching TRBD1 or TRBD2 (5 bases each). The CDR3 covers 11 residues. Germline assignment: CDR1 SNHLY and CDR2 FYNNEI. CDR3 sequence reads: CTTGTQETQYF. In nucleotides, the CDR3 is TGTACCACCGGGACCCAAGAGACCCAGTACTTC.

The chain is built from TRBV10-3 and TRBJ2-3; D perhaps matches TRBD2 (6 bases). The CDR3 runs to 15 residues. CDR1 and CDR2 (germline): ENHRY, SYGVKD. V gave up 2 bases and J gave up 5 bases, with 14 bases separating them. CDR3 nucleotide sequence: TGTGCCATCAGTGAGGCGGGAAGGGATGAAGATACGCAGTATTTT. Its translation: CAISEAGRDEDTQYF.

This chain connects TRBV19 to TRBJ1-1; D gene ambiguous. Germline CDR1 is LNHDA and CDR2 is SQIVND (reference sequence). V dropped 4 bases and J dropped 6 bases, with 12 bases sitting between them. This CDR3 is 13 amino acids long. The chain's CDR3 is CASSRGTRAEAFF. The CDR3 region has the DNA TGTGCCAGTAGTAGAGGAACAAGGGCTGAAGCTTTCTTT.

This chain joins TRBV18 and TRBJ2-3, with TRBD2 identical over 7 bases. Germline CDR1 KGHSH, CDR2 LQKENI. The J segment lost 3 bases and the V segment lost 6 bases, leaving 3 bases of the junction unmatched. The CDR3 sequence is 13 residues long. The CDR3: CASSRLATDTQYF. The CDR3 coding sequence is TGTGCCAGCTCCCGACTAGCAACAGATACGCAGTATTTT. The full variable domain, with the rest looked up from reference TRBV18 and TRBJ2-3, is NAGVMQNPRHLVRRRGQEARLRCSPMKGHSHVYWYRQLPEEGLKFMVYLQKENIIDESGMPKERFSAEFPKEGPSILRIQQVVRGDSAAYFCASSRLATDTQYFGPGTRLTVL.

The chain employs TRBV28 and TRBJ1-1; 8 bases match TRBD1. The germline V gene encodes CDR1 MDHEN and CDR2 SYDVKM. V lost 5 bases and J lost 2; bases outside the gene matches: 4. This CDR3 comprises 14 residues. The CDR3 region is CASSDRGLNTEAFF. CDR3 nucleotide sequence: TGTGCCAGCAGTGACAGGGGCCTTAACACTGAAGCTTTCTTT.

J is TRBJ1-5 and V is TRBV28; no clear D gene. Trimming removed 6 bases from V and 5 bases from J, with 11 bases in between. Looked up from germline, CDR1 is MDHEN and CDR2 is SYDVKM. This CDR3 spans 13 amino acids. The CDR3 coding sequence is TGTGCCAGCAGCCTGGGAAACTATCAGCCCCAGCATTTT. Translated, it gives CASSLGNYQPQHF.

The CDR3 DNA reads as TGTGCCAGCAGTTCACCTACCGCCCCGACAGGGCGGACTGAAGCTTTCTTT. As protein: CASSSPTAPTGRTEAFF. This chain joins TRBV28 and TRBJ1-1; 7 bases are a match to TRBD1. The CDR3 sequence is 17 residues long. Unmatched junction bases numbered 16, after V lost 4 bases and J lost 5 bases. Germline V gene sequence: CDR1 MDHEN, CDR2 SYDVKM.

This clone showed up just once. The V gene is TRBV3-1 (or the pseudogene TRBV3-2), the J gene TRBJ1-1, with D maybe TRBD1 (5 bases). The CDR3 is 15 amino acids. V was trimmed by 4 bases and J by 3 bases, leaving 15 bases between them. Germline V gene data show CDR1 as LGHDT and CDR2 as YNNKEL (reference sequence). CDR3 in DNA: TGTGCCAGCAGCCCCACACAGGCCGGGTACACTGAAGCTTTCTTT. Translated: CASSPTQAGYTEAFF.